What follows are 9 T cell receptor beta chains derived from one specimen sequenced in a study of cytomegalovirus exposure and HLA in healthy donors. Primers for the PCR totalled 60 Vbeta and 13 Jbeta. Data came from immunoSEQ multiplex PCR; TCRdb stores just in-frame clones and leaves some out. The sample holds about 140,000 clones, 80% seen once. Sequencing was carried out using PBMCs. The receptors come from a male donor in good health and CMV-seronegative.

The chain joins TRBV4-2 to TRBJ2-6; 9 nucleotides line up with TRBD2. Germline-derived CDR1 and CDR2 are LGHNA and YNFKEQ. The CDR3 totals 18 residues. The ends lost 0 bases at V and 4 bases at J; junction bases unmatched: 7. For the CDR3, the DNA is TGTGCCAGCAGCCAAGAGTCTAGCGGGGCAGCGGGGGCCAACGTCCTGACTTTC. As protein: CASSQESSGAAGANVLTF.

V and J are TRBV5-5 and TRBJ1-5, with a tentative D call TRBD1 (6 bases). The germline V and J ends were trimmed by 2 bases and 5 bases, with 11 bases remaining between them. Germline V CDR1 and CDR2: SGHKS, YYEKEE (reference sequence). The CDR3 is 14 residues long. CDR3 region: CASSLLTGDQPQHF. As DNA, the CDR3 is TGTGCCAGCAGCTTATTGACAGGTGATCAGCCCCAGCATTTT.

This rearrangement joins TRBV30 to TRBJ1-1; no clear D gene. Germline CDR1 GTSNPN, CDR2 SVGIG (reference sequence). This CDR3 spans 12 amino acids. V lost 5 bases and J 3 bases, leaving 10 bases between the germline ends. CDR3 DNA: TGTGCCTGGGTCGGAGGATACACTGAAGCTTTCTTT. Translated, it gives CAWVGGYTEAFF.

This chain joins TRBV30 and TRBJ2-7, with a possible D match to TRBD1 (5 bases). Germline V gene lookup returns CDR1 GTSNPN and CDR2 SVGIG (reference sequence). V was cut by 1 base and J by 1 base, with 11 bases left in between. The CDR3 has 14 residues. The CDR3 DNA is TGTGCCTGGAGTGAAGGGGCAGGGTCCTACGAGCAGTACTTC. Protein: CAWSEGAGSYEQYF.

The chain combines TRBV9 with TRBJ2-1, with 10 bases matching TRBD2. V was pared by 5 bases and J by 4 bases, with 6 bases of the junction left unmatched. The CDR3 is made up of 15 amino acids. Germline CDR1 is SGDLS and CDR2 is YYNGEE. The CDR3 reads CASSLSGGPYNEQFF. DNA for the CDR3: TGTGCCAGCAGTCTTAGCGGGGGGCCTTACAATGAGCAGTTCTTC.

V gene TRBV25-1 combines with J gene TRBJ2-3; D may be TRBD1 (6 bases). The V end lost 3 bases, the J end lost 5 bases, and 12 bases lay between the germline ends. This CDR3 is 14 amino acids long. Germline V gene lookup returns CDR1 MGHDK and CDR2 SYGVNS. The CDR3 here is CASSDYRVGDTQYF. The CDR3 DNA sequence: TGTGCCAGCAGTGATTACAGGGTCGGAGATACGCAGTATTTT.

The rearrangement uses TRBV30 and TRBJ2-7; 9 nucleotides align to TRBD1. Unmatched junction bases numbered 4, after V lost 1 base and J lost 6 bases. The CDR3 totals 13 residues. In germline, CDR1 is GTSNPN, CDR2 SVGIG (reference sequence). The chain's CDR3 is CAWSAGTGFEQYF. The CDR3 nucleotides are TGTGCCTGGAGTGCCGGGACAGGGTTCGAGCAGTACTTC.

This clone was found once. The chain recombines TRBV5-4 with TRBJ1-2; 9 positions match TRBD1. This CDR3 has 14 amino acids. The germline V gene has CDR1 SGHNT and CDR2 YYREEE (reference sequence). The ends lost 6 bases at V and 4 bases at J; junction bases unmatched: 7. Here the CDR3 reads CASTPTGGAYGYTF. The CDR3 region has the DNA TGTGCCAGCACCCCGACAGGGGGGGCCTATGGCTACACCTTC.

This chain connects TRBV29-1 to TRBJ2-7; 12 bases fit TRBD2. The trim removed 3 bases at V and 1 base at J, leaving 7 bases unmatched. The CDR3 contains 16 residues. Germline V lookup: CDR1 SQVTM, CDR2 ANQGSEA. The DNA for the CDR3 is TGCAGCGTTGACGCGTGGGGGACTAGCGGGTCCTACGAGCAGTACTTC. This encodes CSVDAWGTSGSYEQYF.